The 2 T cell receptor beta chains presented below share a single source sample, sequenced in a study of blood T cell repertoires in COVID-19. Profiled with immunoSEQ multiplex PCR; TCRdb holds only in-frame clones, not every one. The sample yields approximately 160,000 clones, over 80% seen once. The material sequenced was peripheral blood. These receptors were taken from an older woman with acute or convalescent COVID-19.

The rearrangement links TRBV27 to TRBJ1-2; TRBD1 agrees at 8 bases. Germline CDR1 and CDR2: MNHEY and SMNVEV (reference sequence). The CDR3 sequence is 13 residues long. Trimming took 2 bases from V and 7 from J; bases not matched to a gene: 3. The CDR3 sequence: CASSLGTGFGYTF. As DNA, the CDR3 is TGTGCCAGCAGTTTAGGGACAGGCTTTGGCTACACCTTC.

The rearrangement uses TRBV7-9 and TRBJ2-7; 12 bases are a match to TRBD2. This CDR3 comprises 15 residues. Germline loops: CDR1 SEHNR, CDR2 FQNEAQ (reference sequence). The V segment lost 5 bases and the J segment 1 base; nucleotides outside the gene matches: 3. Here the CDR3 reads CASSPTSGGSYEQYF. Written as DNA, the CDR3 is TGTGCCAGCAGCCCGACTAGCGGGGGTTCCTACGAGCAGTACTTC. The full variable domain, its missing parts supplied by reference TRBV7-9 and TRBJ2-7, is DTGVSQNPRHKITKRGQNVTFRCDPISEHNRLYWYRQTLGQGPEFLTYFQNEAQLEKSRLLSDRFSAERPKGSFSTLEIQRTEQGDSAMYLCASSPTSGGSYEQYFGPGTRLTVT.